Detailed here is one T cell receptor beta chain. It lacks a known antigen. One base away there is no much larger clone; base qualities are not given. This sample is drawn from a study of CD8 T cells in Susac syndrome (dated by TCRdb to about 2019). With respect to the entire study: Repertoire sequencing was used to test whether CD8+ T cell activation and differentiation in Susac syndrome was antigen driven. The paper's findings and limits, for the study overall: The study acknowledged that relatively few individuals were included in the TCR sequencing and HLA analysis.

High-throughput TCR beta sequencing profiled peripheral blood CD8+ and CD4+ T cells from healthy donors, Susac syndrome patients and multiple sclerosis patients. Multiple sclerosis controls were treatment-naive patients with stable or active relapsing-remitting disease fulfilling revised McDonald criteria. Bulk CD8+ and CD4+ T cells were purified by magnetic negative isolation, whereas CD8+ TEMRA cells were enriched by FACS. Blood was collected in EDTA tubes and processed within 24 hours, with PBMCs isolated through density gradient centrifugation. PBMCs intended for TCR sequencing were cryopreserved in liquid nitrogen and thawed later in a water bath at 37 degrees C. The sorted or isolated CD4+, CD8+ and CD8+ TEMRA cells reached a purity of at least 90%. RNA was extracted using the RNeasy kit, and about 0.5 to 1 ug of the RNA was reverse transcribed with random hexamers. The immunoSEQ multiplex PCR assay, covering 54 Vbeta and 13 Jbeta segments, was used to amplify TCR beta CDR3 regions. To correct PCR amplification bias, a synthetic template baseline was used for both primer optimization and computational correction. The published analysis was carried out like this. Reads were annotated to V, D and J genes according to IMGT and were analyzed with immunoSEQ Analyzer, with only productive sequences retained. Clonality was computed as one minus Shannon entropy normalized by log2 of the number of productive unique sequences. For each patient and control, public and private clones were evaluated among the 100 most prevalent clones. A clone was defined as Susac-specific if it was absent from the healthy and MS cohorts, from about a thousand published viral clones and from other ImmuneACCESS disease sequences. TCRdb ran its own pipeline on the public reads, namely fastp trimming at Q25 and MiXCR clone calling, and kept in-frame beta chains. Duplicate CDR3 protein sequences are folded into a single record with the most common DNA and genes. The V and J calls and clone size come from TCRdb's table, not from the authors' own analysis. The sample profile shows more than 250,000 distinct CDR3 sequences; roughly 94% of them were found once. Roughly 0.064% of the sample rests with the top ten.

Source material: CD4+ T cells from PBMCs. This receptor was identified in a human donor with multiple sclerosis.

The encoded CDR3 is CASSPGGQGNTEAFF. Here is the DNA: TGCGCCAGCAGCCCCGGGGGACAGGGGAACACTGAAGCTTTCTTT. The sequence is built from TRBV5-1 and TRBJ1-1; TRBD1 agrees with 9 junctional bases. Via the germline V gene, CDR1 is SGHRS and CDR2 YFSETQ. The junction shows trimming of 4 bases on V and 1 base on J, and the gene matches do not reach 5 bases of it. Inclusive of the bounding cysteine and phenylalanine, the CDR3 is 15 residues long. Here the CDR3 DNA is all that survives: 45 bases in frame from base 1.